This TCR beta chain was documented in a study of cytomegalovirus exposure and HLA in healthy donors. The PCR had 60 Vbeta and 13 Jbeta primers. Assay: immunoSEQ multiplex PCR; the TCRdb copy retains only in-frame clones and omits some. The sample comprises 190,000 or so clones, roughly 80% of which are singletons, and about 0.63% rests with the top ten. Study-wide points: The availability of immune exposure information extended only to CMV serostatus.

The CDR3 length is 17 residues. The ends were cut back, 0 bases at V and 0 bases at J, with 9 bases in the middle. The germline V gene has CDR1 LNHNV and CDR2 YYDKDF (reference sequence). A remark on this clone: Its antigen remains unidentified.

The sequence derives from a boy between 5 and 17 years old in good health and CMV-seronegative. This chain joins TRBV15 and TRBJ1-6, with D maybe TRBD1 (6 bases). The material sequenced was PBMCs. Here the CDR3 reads CATSRDHRDSYNSPLHF. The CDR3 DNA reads TGTGCCACCAGCAGAGATCACAGGGACTCCTATAATTCACCCCTCCACTTT. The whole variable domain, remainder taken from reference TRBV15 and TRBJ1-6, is DAMVIQNPRYQVTQFGKPVTLSCSQTLNHNVMYWYQQKSSQAPKLLFHYYDKDFNNEADTPDNFQSRRPNTSFCFLDIRSPGLGDTAMYLCATSRDHRDSYNSPLHFGNGTRLTVT.